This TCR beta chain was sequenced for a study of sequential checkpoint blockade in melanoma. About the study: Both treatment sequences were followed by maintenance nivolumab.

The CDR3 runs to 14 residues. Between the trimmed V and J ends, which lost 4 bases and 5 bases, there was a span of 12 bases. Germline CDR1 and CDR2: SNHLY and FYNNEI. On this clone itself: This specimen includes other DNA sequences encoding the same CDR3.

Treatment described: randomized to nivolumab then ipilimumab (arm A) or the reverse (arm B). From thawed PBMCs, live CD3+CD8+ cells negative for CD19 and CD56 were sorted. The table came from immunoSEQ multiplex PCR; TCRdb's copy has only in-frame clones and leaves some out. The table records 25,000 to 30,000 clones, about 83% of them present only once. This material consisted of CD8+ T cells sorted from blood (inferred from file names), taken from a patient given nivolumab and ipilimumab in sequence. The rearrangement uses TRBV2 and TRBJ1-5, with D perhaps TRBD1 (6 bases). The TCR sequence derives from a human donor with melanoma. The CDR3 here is CASSAGTQDQPQHF. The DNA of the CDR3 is TGTGCCAGCAGTGCCGGGACACAAGATCAGCCCCAGCATTTT.